The rows below give T cell receptor beta chains drawn from one sample of a study of early T cells in non-severe SARS-CoV-2 infection. TCRdb re-called the 5' RACE reads with MiXCR, one entry per CDR3 protein. In the table there are roughly 58,000 distinct CDR3 sequences, approximately 6.2% of which are singletons. Sample: whole blood. These receptors all come from an adult who was a healthcare worker with PCR-confirmed SARS-CoV-2 infection or an uninfected control (not recorded which). Both conserved end residues are part of each CDR3. A D gene is named only where the DNA matches it firmly. Only part of the rows carry a size: once, few, many, or a class if the clone is expanded.

V: TRBV6-5; D: .; size: few; J: TRBJ2-2; CDR3: CASSYAGRMNTGELFF; DNA: TGTGCCAGCAGTTACGCTGGACGGATGAACACCGGGGAGCTGTTTTTT
V: TRBV6-2/TRBV6-3; D: .; size: many; J: TRBJ2-1; CDR3: CASRYAHYYNEQFF; DNA: TGTGCCAGCAGATACGCACACTACTACAATGAGCAGTTCTTC
V: TRBV6-5; D: .; size: many; J: TRBJ2-1; CDR3: CANLGPYNEQFF; DNA: TGTGCCAATCTGGGACCCTACAATGAGCAGTTCTTC
V: TRBV7-6; D: .; size: .; J: TRBJ1-4; CDR3: CASSPPAGEKLFF; DNA: TGTGCCAGCAGCCCCCCGGCCGGGGAAAAACTGTTTTTT
V: TRBV6-5; D: TRBD2; size: few; J: TRBJ2-5; CDR3: CASSYTTAGGSETQYF; DNA: TGTGCCAGCAGTTACACCACAGCGGGGGGGTCTGAGACCCAGTACTTC
V: TRBV12-3/TRBV12-4; D: .; size: .; J: TRBJ2-7; CDR3: CASRGTATHEQYF; DNA: TGTGCCAGCAGGGGGACCGCTACCCACGAGCAGTACTTC
V: TRBV4-2; D: .; size: few; J: TRBJ1-6; CDR3: CASSQELGSPLHF; DNA: TGTGCCAGCAGCCAAGAACTAGGCTCACCCCTCCACTTT
V: TRBV7-9; D: .; size: many; J: TRBJ2-3; CDR3: CASSLAETADTQYF; DNA: TGTGCCAGCAGCTTAGCGGAGACAGCAGATACGCAGTATTTT
V: TRBV11-3; D: .; size: .; J: TRBJ1-1; CDR3: CARSLEVTEAFF; DNA: TGTGCCAGGAGCTTAGAAGTCACTGAAGCTTTCTTT
V: TRBV30; D: .; size: .; J: TRBJ1-6; CDR3: CAWTYGEDSPLHF; DNA: TGTGCCTGGACCTACGGGGAAGATTCACCCCTCCACTTT
V: TRBV28; D: TRBD1; size: .; J: TRBJ1-4; CDR3: CASSLGGSAVKNEKLFF; DNA: TGTGCCAGCAGCCTAGGGGGCTCAGCAGTCAAAAATGAAAAACTGTTTTTT
V: TRBV3-1; D: TRBD1; size: .; J: TRBJ2-2; CDR3: CASTSPGTGPGELFF; DNA: TGTGCCAGCACCAGTCCCGGGACAGGGCCCGGGGAGCTGTTTTTT
V: TRBV11-3; D: TRBD1; size: many; J: TRBJ2-7; CDR3: CASSLDRPGSAGGLYEQYF; DNA: TGTGCCAGCAGCTTAGACCGCCCCGGTTCGGCAGGGGGCCTCTACGAGCAGTACTTC
V: TRBV12-3/TRBV12-4; D: TRBD1; size: many; J: TRBJ2-1; CDR3: CASRGQNEQFF; DNA: TGTGCCAGCAGGGGACAGAATGAGCAGTTCTTC
V: TRBV20-1; D: TRBD1; size: once; J: TRBJ2-5; CDR3: CSAGNRGEETQYF; DNA: TGCAGTGCTGGTAACAGGGGGGAAGAGACCCAGTACTTC
V: TRBV11-2; D: .; size: few; J: TRBJ1-4; CDR3: CASSLRGERYEKLFF; DNA: TGTGCCAGCAGCTTAAGGGGGGAAAGATATGAAAAACTGTTTTTT
V: TRBV6-6; D: TRBD1; size: .; J: TRBJ1-6; CDR3: CASSSGTGLSPLHF; DNA: TGTGCCAGCAGCTCCGGGACAGGGCTTTCACCCCTCCACTTT